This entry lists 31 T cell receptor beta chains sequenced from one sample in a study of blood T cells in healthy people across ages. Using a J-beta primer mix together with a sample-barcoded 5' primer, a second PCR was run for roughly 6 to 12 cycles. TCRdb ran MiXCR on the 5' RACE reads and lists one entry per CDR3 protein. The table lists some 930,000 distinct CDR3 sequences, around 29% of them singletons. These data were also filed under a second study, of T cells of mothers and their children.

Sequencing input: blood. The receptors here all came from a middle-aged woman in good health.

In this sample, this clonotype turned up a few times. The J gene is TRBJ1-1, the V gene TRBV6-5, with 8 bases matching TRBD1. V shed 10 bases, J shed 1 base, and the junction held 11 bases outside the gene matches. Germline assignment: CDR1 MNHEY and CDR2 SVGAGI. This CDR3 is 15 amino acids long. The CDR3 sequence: CATHDRDRGNTEAFF. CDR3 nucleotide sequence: TGTGCCACCCATGACCGAGACAGGGGGAACACTGAAGCTTTCTTT.

The CDR3 DNA sequence: TGTGCCAGCAGCCTCACGGACACGATCGATTCACCCCTCCACTTT. This gives the protein CASSLTDTIDSPLHF. The chain recombines TRBV7-9 with TRBJ1-6; weak D call: TRBD1 (5 bases). V was clipped by 5 bases and J by 8 bases, with 16 bases between them. Germline V gene lookup returns CDR1 SEHNR and CDR2 FQNEAQ (reference sequence). The CDR3 spans 15 residues.

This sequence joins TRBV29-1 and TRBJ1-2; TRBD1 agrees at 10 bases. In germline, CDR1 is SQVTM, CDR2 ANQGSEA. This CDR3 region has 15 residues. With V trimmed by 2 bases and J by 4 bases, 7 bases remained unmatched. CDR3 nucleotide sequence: TGCAGCGTTGAATCCCCGGGACAGGGGATCTATGGCTACACCTTC. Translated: CSVESPGQGIYGYTF.

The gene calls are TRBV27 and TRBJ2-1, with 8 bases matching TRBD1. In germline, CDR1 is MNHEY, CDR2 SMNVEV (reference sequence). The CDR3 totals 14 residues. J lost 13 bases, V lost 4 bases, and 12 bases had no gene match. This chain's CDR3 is CASSYQGAGNIQFF. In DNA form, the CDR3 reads TGTGCCAGCAGTTATCAGGGGGCAGGAAACATTCAGTTCTTC.

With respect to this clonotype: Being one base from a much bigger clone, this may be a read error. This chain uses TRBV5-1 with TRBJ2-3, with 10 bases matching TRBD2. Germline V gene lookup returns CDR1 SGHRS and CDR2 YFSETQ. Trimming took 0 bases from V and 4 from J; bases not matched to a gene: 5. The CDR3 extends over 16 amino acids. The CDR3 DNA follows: TGCGCCAGCAGCTTGGCTTCTAGCGGGGGTTCAGATACGCAGTATTTT. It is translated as CASSLASSGGSDTQYF. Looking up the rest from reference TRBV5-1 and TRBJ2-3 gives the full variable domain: KAGVTQTPRYLIKTRGQQVTLSCSPISGHRSVSWYQQTPGQGLQFLFEYFSETQRNKGNFPGRFSGRQFSNSRSEMNVSTLELGDSALYLCASSLASSGGSDTQYFGPGTRLTVL.

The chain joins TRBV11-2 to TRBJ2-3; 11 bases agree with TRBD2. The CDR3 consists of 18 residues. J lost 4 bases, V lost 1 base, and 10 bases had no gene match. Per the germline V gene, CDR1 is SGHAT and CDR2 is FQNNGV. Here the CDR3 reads CASSLGGLAGGGADTQYF. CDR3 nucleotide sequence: TGTGCCAGCAGCTTAGGGGGTCTAGCGGGGGGAGGGGCAGATACGCAGTATTTT.

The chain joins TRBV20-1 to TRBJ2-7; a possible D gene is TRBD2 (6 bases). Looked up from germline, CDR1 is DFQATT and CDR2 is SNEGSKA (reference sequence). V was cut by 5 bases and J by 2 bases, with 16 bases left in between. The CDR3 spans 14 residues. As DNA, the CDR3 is TGCAGTGCTCGAAGACTAGTAGTGGCCTACGAGCAGTACTTC. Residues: CSARRLVVAYEQYF.

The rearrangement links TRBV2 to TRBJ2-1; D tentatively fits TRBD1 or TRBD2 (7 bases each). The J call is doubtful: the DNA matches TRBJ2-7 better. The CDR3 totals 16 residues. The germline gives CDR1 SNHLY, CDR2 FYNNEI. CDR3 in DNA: TGTGCCAGCAGTAGGGGGGGACAGAACTCCTACAATGAGCAGTACTTC. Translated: CASSRGGQNSYNEQYF.

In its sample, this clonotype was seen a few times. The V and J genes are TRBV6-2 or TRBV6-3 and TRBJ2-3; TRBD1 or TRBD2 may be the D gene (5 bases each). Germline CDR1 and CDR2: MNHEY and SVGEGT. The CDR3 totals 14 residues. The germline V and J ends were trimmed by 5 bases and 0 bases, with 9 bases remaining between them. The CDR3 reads CASSERGSTDTQYF. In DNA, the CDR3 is TGTGCCAGCAGTGAGAGGGGTAGCACAGATACGCAGTATTTT.

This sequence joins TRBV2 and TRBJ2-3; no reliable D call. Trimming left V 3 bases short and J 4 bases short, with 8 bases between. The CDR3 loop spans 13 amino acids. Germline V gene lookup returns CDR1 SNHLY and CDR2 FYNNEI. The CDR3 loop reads CASSDWNSDTQYF. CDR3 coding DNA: TGTGCCAGCAGTGACTGGAACTCAGATACGCAGTATTTT.

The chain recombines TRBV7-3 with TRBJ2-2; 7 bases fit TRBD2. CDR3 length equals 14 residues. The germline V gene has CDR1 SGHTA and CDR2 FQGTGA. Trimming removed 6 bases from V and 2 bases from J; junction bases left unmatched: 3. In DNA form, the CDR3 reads TGTGCCAGCAGAGCGGGACGTAACACCGGGGAGCTGTTTTTT. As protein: CASRAGRNTGELFF.

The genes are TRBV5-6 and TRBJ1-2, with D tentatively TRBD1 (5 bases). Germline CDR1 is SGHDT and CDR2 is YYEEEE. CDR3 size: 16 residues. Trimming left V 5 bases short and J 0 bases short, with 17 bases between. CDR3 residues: CASRNCRGGANYGYTF. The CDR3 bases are TGTGCCAGCAGAAACTGCCGGGGCGGAGCTAACTATGGCTACACCTTC.

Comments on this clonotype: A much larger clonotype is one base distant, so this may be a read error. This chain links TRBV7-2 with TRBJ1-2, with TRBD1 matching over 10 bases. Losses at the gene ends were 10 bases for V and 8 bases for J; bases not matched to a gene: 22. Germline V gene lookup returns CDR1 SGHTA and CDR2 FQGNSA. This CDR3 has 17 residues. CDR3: CANSDRNRDRGTEGYTF. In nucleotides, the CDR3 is TGTGCCAACAGTGATCGAAACCGGGACAGGGGAACGGAGGGCTACACCTTC.

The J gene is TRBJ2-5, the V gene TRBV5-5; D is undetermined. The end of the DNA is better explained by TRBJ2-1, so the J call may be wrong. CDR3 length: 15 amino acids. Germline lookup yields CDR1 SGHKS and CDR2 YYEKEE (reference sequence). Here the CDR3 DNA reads TGTGCCAGCAGCCACCTGACTGAGTACCAAGAGACTCAGTTCTTC. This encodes CASSHLTEYQETQFF.

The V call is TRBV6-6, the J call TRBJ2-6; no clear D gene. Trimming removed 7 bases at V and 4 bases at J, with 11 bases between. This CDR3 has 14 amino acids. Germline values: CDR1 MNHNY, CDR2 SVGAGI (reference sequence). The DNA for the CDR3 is TGTGCCAGCACCCGATCTGAGGGGGCCAACGTCCTGACTTTC. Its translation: CASTRSEGANVLTF.

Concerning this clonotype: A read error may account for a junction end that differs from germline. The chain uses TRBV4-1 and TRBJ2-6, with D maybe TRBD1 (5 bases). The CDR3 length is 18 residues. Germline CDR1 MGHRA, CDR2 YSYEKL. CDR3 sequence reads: CASSQDPGPSSGANVRTF. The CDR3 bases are TGCGCCAGCAGCCAAGACCCAGGTCCTTCCTCTGGGGCCAACGTCCGGACTTTC.

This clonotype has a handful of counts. The DNA of the CDR3 is TGTGCCAGCAGTCAATTCCGCGGGCGCCTTGGCTACACCTTC. Protein sequence: CASSQFRGRLGYTF. The chain uses TRBV28 and TRBJ1-2; D unresolved. This CDR3 spans 14 amino acids. Between the trimmed V and J ends, which lost 5 bases and 7 bases, there was a span of 17 bases. Per the germline V gene, CDR1 is MDHEN and CDR2 is SYDVKM.

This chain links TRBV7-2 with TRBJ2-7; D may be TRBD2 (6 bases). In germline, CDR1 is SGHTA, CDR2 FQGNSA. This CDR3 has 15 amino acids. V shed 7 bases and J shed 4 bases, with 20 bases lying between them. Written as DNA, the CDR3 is TGTGCCAGCAACCCCGGGGCCCGGAGGGGATACGAGCAGTACTTC. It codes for CASNPGARRGYEQYF.

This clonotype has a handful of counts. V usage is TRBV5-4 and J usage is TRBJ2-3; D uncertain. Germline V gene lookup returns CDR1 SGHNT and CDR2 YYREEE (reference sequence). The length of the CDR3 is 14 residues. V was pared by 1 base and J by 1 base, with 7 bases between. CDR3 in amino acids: CASSLWMGTDTQYF. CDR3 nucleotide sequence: TGTGCCAGCAGCTTGTGGATGGGCACAGATACGCAGTATTTT.

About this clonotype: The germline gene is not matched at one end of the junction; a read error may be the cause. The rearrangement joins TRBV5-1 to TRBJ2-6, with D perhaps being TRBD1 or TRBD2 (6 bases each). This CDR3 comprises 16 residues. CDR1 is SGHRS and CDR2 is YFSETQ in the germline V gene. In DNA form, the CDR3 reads TGCGCCAGCAGCGGACCGTTCGAGTCGGGGGCCGACGTCCTGACTTTC. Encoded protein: CASSGPFESGADVLTF.

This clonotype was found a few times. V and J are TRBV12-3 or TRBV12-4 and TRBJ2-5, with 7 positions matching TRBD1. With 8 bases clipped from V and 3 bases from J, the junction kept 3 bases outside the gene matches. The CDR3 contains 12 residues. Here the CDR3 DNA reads TGTGCCAGCCCGGGACAGAAAGAGACCCAGTACTTC. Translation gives CASPGQKETQYF.

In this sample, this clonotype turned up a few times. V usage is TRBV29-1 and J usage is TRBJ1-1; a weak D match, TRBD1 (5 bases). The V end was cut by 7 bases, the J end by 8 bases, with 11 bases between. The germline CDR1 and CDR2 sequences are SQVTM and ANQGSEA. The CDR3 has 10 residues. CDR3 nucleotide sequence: TGCAGCGCTAATACAGGAGAAGCTTTCTTT. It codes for CSANTGEAFF.

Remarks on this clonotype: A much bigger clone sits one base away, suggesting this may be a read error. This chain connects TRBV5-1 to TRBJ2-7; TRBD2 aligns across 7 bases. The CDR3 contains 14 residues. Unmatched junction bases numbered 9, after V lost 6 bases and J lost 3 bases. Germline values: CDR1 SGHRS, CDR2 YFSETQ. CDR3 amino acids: CASTREALCYEQYF. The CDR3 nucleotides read TGCGCCAGCACCCGGGAGGCCCTCTGCTACGAGCAGTACTTC.

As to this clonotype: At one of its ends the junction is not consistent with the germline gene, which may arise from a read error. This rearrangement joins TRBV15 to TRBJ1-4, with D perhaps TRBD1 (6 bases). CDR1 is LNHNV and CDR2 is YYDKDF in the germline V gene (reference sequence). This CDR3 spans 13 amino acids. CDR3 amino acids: CTTSSGVGEKLFF. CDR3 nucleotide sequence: TGTACCACCAGTTCAGGGGTCGGTGAAAAACTGTTTTTT. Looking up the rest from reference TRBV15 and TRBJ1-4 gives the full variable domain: DAMVIQNPRYQVTQFGKPVTLSCSQTLNHNVMYWYQQKSSQAPKLLFHYYDKDFNNEADTPDNFQSRRPNTSFCFLDIRSPGLGDTAMYLCTTSSGVGEKLFFGSGTQLSVL.

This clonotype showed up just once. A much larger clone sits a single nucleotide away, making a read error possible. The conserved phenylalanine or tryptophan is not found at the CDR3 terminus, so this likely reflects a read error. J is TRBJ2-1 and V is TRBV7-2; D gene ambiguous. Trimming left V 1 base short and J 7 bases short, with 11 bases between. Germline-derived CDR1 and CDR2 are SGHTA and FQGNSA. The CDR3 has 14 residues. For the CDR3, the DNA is TGTGCCAGCAGCTTAGATTATGTAGGGAATGAGCAGTTCGTC. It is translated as CASSLDYVGNEQFV.

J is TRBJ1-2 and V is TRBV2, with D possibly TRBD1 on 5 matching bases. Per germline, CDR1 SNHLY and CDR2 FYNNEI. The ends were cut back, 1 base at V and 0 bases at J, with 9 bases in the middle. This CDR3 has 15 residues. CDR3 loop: CASSEGPGANYGYTF. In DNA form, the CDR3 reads TGTGCCAGCAGTGAAGGCCCGGGGGCTAACTATGGCTACACCTTC. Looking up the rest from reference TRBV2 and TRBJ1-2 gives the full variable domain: EPEVTQTPSHQVTQMGQEVILRCVPISNHLYFYWYRQILGQKVEFLVSFYNNEISEKSEIFDDQFSVERPDGSNFTLKIRSTKLEDSAMYFCASSEGPGANYGYTFGSGTRLTVV.

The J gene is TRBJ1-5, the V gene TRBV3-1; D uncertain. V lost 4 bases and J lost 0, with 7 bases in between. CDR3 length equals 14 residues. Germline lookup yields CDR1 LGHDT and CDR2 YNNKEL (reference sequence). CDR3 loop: CASSLRNSNQPQHF. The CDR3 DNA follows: TGTGCCAGCAGCCTCAGGAATAGCAATCAGCCCCAGCATTTT.

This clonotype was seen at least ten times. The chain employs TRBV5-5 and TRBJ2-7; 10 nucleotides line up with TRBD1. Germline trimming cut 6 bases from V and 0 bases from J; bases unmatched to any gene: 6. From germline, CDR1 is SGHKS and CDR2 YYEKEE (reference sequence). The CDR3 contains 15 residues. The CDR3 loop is CASNTGTGVSYEQYF. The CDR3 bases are TGTGCCAGCAACACCGGGACAGGGGTCTCCTACGAGCAGTACTTC.

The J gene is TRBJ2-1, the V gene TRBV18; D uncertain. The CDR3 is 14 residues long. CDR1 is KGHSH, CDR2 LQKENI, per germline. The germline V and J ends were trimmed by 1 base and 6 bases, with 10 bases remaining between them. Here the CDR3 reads CASSPRWAGNEQFF. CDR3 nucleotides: TGTGCCAGCTCACCACGGTGGGCCGGCAATGAGCAGTTCTTC.

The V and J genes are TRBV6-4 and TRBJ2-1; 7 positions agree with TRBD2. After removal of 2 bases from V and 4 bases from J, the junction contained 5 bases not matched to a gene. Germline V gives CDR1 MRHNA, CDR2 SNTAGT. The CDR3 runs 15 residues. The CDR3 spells CASSDGQGGYNEQFF. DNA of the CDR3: TGTGCCAGCAGTGACGGGCAGGGAGGGTACAATGAGCAGTTCTTC.

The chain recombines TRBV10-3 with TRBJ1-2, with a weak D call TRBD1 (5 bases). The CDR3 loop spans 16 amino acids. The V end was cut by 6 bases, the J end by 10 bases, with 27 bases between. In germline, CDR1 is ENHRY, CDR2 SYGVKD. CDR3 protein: CAIRRPRDEHTEDYTF. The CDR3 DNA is TGTGCCATCAGAAGACCCCGGGACGAACACACGGAAGACTACACCTTC.